This TCR beta chain comes out of a study of PD-L1 blockade in urothelial cancer. For the study at large: When patients started atezolizumab at some point between 2014 and 2015, it was given at 1,200 mg intravenously every 3 weeks. Of roughly 31 patients, around 25 were males with bladder-origin urothelial cancer. Points from the study as a whole: Enhanced expansion of tumor-associated blood clones at 3 weeks characterized durable-benefit patients.

As regards this clone: The target antigen is unknown.

Germline assignment: CDR1 SGHTS and CDR2 YDEGEE. V lost 4 bases, J lost 4 bases, and 11 bases stayed unmatched. The CDR3 length is 16 residues. Sequenced by immunoSEQ multiplex PCR; TCRdb stores in-frame clones only, minus some. Counted here are about 52,000 clones, about 75% occurring once; the ten biggest clones make up roughly 4%. Time point indicated: pretreatment peripheral blood. The V and J genes are TRBV5-8 and TRBJ2-1, with 7 bases lining up with TRBD1. The sample was PBMCs, taken around atezolizumab (anti-PD-L1) treatment. This clonotype was obtained from a man in his 70s with urothelial cancer. CDR3: CASSPATGVWYNEQFF. In nucleotides, the CDR3 is TGTGCCAGCAGCCCGGCCACAGGGGTTTGGTACAATGAGCAGTTCTTC.